This note documents a single TCR beta chain sequence. Unique molecular identifiers were used in preparing the TCRbeta library. MiXCR was run by TCRdb on the PCR reads, yielding one entry per CDR3 protein. The sample contains approximately 520,000 distinct CDR3 sequences, over 25% of which appear only once. The data were taken from a study of T-cell reconstitution after alpha-beta-depleted transplantation in children. The sequence was obtained from a human donor who donated a stem cell graft to a child with aplastic anemia. The sequenced sample was PBMCs from the stem cell graft donor, obtained from the stem cell graft.

CDR3 DNA sequence: TGTGCCAGCAGCGTAGGTCCAGAGAGTGAAGCTTTCTTT. It yields the protein CASSVGPESEAFF. The chain combines TRBV9 with TRBJ1-1; no clear D gene. Trimming removed 0 bases at V and 7 bases at J, with 10 bases between. This CDR3 is built from 13 residues. Germline V gives CDR1 SGDLS, CDR2 YYNGEE.